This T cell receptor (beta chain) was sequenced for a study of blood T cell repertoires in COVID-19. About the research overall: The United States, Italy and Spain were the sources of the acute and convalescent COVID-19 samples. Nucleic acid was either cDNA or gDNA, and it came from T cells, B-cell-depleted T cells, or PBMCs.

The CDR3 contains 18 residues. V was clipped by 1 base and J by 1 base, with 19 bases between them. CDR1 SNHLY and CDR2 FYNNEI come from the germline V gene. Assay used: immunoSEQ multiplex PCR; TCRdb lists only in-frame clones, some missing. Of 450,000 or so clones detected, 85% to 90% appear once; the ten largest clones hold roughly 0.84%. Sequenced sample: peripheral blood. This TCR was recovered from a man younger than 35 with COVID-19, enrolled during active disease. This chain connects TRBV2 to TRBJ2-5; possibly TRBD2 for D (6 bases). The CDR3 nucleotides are TGTGCCAGCAGTGAAGGCTTGACATCTAACGGGGGCCAAGAGACCCAGTACTTC. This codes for CASSEGLTSNGGQETQYF.